The 24 T cell receptor beta chains in this list originate from one sample, sequenced in a study of blood T cell repertoires in COVID-19. Clones were read by immunoSEQ multiplex PCR, and TCRdb kept only the in-frame ones, dropping some. Here the sample spans 300,000 to 350,000 clones, 85% to 90% being singletons. The specimen was PBMCs or T cells enriched from blood (not recorded which). These receptors were collected from a woman aged 18-29 years with acute COVID-19.

This clone appeared once. V usage is TRBV12-5 and J usage is TRBJ2-1, with TRBD1 as a possible D gene (6 bases). V was trimmed by 0 bases and J by 2 bases, leaving 11 bases between them. Germline V gives CDR1 LGHNT, CDR2 FRNRAP. This CDR3 region has 16 residues. The CDR3 bases are TGTGCTAGTGGTTTGGTACTAGGGGGACCCTACAATGAGCAGTTCTTC. This translates into CASGLVLGGPYNEQFF. The full variable domain, rest sourced from reference TRBV12-5 and TRBJ2-1, is DARVTQTPRHKVTEMGQEVTMRCQPILGHNTVFWYRQTMMQGLELLAYFRNRAPLDDSGMPKDRFSAEMPDATLATLKIQPSEPRDSAVYFCASGLVLGGPYNEQFFGPGTRLTVL.

This clone showed up just a few times. This chain joins TRBV27 and TRBJ1-1; D is ambiguous. The V gene's germline CDR1 is MNHEY and CDR2 SMNVEV (reference sequence). V was cut by 8 bases and J by 5 bases, with 18 bases left in between. The CDR3 is 14 residues long. The CDR3 DNA follows: TGTGCCAGCCAAAGATCGGACGCGGGGACTGAAGCTTTCTTT. Its protein product is CASQRSDAGTEAFF.

The chain combines TRBV5-1 with TRBJ2-1, with D perhaps TRBD2 (5 bases). Germline V gene lookup returns CDR1 SGHRS and CDR2 YFSETQ. V shed 3 bases and J shed 8 bases, with 12 bases lying between them. This CDR3 is 13 amino acids long. CDR3 bases: TGCGCCAGCAGCTGGTCTGCCGGGGATGAGCAGTTCTTC. It yields the protein CASSWSAGDEQFF.

This clone appeared a few times. V gene TRBV7-2 combines with J gene TRBJ2-7, with 8 bases that match TRBD2. V lost 4 bases, J lost 2 bases, and 7 bases stayed unmatched. The length of the CDR3 is 15 residues. Germline-derived CDR1 and CDR2 are SGHTA and FQGNSA. The CDR3 region is CASSYSGDRTYEQYF. CDR3 nucleotide sequence: TGTGCCAGCAGCTATAGCGGGGACCGAACCTACGAGCAGTACTTC. The full variable domain, completed using reference TRBV7-2 and TRBJ2-7, is GAGVSQSPSNKVTEKGKDVELRCDPISGHTALYWYRQSLGQGLEFLIYFQGNSAPDKSGLPSDRFSAERTGGSVSTLTIQRTQQEDSAVYLCASSYSGDRTYEQYFGPGTRLTVT.

The chain employs TRBV12-3 or TRBV12-4 and TRBJ2-1, with TRBD2 matching 14 bases. V lost 10 bases and J lost 6; bases outside the gene matches: 2. This CDR3 is built from 13 residues. The CDR3: CAIGTSGSNEQFF. Written as DNA, the CDR3 is TGTGCCATCGGGACTAGCGGGAGCAATGAGCAGTTCTTC.

This chain joins TRBV5-1 and TRBJ2-6; the D gene is possibly TRBD2 (6 bases). The V end was cut by 7 bases, the J end by 0 bases, with 23 bases between. Germline assignment: CDR1 SGHRS and CDR2 YFSETQ. The CDR3 has 19 amino acids. CDR3: CASEPSGSEIISGANVLTF. The CDR3 nucleotides read TGCGCCAGCGAACCCTCCGGGAGCGAGATAATCTCTGGGGCCAACGTCCTGACTTTC.

V gene TRBV5-1 combines with J gene TRBJ1-2, with D possibly matching TRBD1 (5 bases). Germline loops: CDR1 SGHRS, CDR2 YFSETQ. The CDR3 sequence is 13 residues long. V lost 4 bases and J 6 bases, leaving 13 bases between the germline ends. CDR3 coding DNA: TGCGCCAGCAGCCCAAACTCCAGGGATGGCTACACCTTC. Translation: CASSPNSRDGYTF. Looking up the rest from reference TRBV5-1 and TRBJ1-2 gives the full variable domain: KAGVTQTPRYLIKTRGQQVTLSCSPISGHRSVSWYQQTPGQGLQFLFEYFSETQRNKGNFPGRFSGRQFSNSRSEMNVSTLELGDSALYLCASSPNSRDGYTFGSGTRLTVV.

J is TRBJ1-1 and V is TRBV18; TRBD1 matches at 7 bases. V gave up 3 bases and J gave up 0 bases; unmatched junction bases: 7. The CDR3 has 16 residues. CDR1 is KGHSH, CDR2 LQKENI, per germline. In DNA, the CDR3 is TGTGCCAGCTCACCCTCTGGAGGGGGCATGAACACTGAAGCTTTCTTT. Translating it yields CASSPSGGGMNTEAFF. Full variable domain (rest looked up from reference TRBV18 and TRBJ1-1): NAGVMQNPRHLVRRRGQEARLRCSPMKGHSHVYWYRQLPEEGLKFMVYLQKENIIDESGMPKERFSAEFPKEGPSILRIQQVVRGDSAAYFCASSPSGGGMNTEAFFGQGTRLTVV.

The chain carries TRBV7-9 and TRBJ2-7; 7 bases agree with TRBD1. This CDR3 is built from 14 residues. The V and J ends lost 4 bases and 2 bases, in that order; junction bases with no gene match: 5. The V gene's germline CDR1 is SEHNR and CDR2 FQNEAQ (reference sequence). CDR3 DNA sequence: TGTGCCAGCAGCTCCGGGACAGTAACCTACGAGCAGTACTTC. Translation: CASSSGTVTYEQYF.

This chain links TRBV9 with TRBJ2-7, with TRBD2 matching over 7 bases. Germline trimming cut 4 bases from V and 3 bases from J; bases unmatched to any gene: 7. Germline CDR1 and CDR2: SGDLS and YYNGEE. The CDR3 sequence is 14 residues long. The CDR3 sequence is CASSPGLGSYEQYF. CDR3 DNA: TGTGCCAGCAGCCCCGGACTAGGAAGCTACGAGCAGTACTTC.

The chain has TRBV19 and TRBJ1-5; TRBD1 might be the D (5 bases). The CDR3 totals 15 residues. Germline CDR1 and CDR2: LNHDA and SQIVND (reference sequence). V was clipped by 1 base and J by 5 bases, with 12 bases between them. CDR3: CASSIGGPGDQPQHF. The DNA of the CDR3 is TGTGCCAGTAGTATAGGGGGTCCGGGGGATCAGCCCCAGCATTTT.

This chain links TRBV7-9 with TRBJ1-1; 10 bases map to TRBD1. V lost 6 bases to trimming and J lost 10 bases; unmatched junction nucleotides: 5. The germline V gene has CDR1 SEHNR and CDR2 FQNEAQ (reference sequence). There are 12 residues in the CDR3. CDR3 region: CASRGDRGLAFF. The CDR3 region has the DNA TGTGCCAGCAGGGGGGACAGGGGTTTAGCTTTCTTT.

This clone was recorded a few times. The chain is built from TRBV7-8 and TRBJ2-1, with a possible D match to TRBD2 (7 bases). The CDR3 is made up of 19 amino acids. Germline CDR1 and CDR2: SGHVS and FQNEAQ. V was shortened by 5 bases and J by 3 bases, with 26 bases between the two germline ends. The chain's CDR3 is CASSPVRGDGPSGYNEQFF. The CDR3 nucleotides read TGTGCCAGCAGCCCTGTGAGGGGGGACGGGCCTAGCGGCTACAATGAGCAGTTCTTC. The full variable domain, rest sourced from reference TRBV7-8 and TRBJ2-1, is GAGVSQSPRYKVAKRGQDVALRCDPISGHVSLFWYQQALGQGPEFLTYFQNEAQLDKSGLPSDRFFAERPEGSVSTLKIQRTQQEDSAVYLCASSPVRGDGPSGYNEQFFGPGTRLTVL.

This chain connects TRBV11-3 to TRBJ2-1; 8 bases agree with TRBD2. Germline trimming cut 3 bases from V and 6 bases from J; bases unmatched to any gene: 4. There are 14 residues in the CDR3. Germline CDR1 is SGHNT and CDR2 is YENEEA. The CDR3 DNA reads as TGTGCCAGCAGCTTTACGGGAGGGAGCAATGAGCAGTTCTTC. It encodes CASSFTGGSNEQFF.

V gene TRBV3-1 (or the pseudogene TRBV3-2) combines with J gene TRBJ2-1; 9 bases agree with TRBD2. Germline CDR1 LGHDT, CDR2 YNNKEL (reference sequence). The junction had 4 bases not matched to a gene; V was cut back by 4 bases and J by 0 bases. CDR3 length: 16 amino acids. The CDR3 sequence: CASSPISGSSYNEQFF. CDR3 DNA: TGTGCCAGCAGCCCTATTAGCGGGAGCTCCTACAATGAGCAGTTCTTC.

This sequence joins TRBV7-2 and TRBJ2-5; 8 positions match TRBD1. This CDR3 is built from 13 residues. Per germline, CDR1 SGHTA and CDR2 FQGNSA. J lost 6 bases, V lost 5 bases, and 5 bases had no gene match. The CDR3 DNA is TGTGCCAGCAGCCCGACAGGGGCGAAGACCCAGTACTTC. Its translation: CASSPTGAKTQYF.

The table lists this clone with a count of one. This chain joins TRBV11-3 and TRBJ2-1; 9 bases line up with TRBD2. In germline, CDR1 is SGHNT, CDR2 YENEEA. The CDR3 totals 15 residues. V shed 1 base, J shed 6 bases, and the junction held 4 bases outside the gene matches. The CDR3 DNA reads TGTGCCAGCAGCTTAGGACTAGCGGAGATCAATGAGCAGTTCTTC. It translates to CASSLGLAEINEQFF.

This chain links TRBV3-1 (or the pseudogene TRBV3-2) with TRBJ2-5; 8 nucleotides agree with TRBD2. The CDR3 length is 13 residues. The V gene end was trimmed by 4 bases and the J gene end by 5 bases; junction bases not matched to a gene: 3. Germline V gene data show CDR1 as LGHDT and CDR2 as YNNKEL (reference sequence). The CDR3 nucleotides are TGTGCCAGCAGCCTAGCGGGACGGGAGACCCAGTACTTC. This gives the protein CASSLAGRETQYF.

This CDR3 is CASAPHGRFYEQYF. CDR3 nucleotides: TGTGCCAGTGCTCCCCACGGCAGGTTCTACGAGCAGTACTTC. The chain combines TRBV19 with TRBJ2-7; D gene uncertain. V gave up 8 bases and J gave up 3 bases, with 17 bases separating them. There are 14 residues in the CDR3. Germline CDR1 reads LNHDA; CDR2 reads SQIVND (reference sequence).

DNA for the CDR3: TGTGCCAGCAGCCCGCGGGACAGGGGATTAGTCGGGGAGCTGTTTTTT. The encoded protein is CASSPRDRGLVGELFF. The chain uses TRBV4-2 and TRBJ2-2; 10 bases agree with TRBD1. The junction had 9 bases not matched to a gene; V was cut back by 4 bases and J by 7 bases. Germline lookup yields CDR1 LGHNA and CDR2 YNFKEQ. The CDR3 spans 16 residues.

V and J are TRBV19 and TRBJ2-2; TRBD2 might be the D (6 bases). The germline V and J ends were trimmed by 11 bases and 4 bases, with 17 bases remaining between them. The CDR3 is 14 amino acids. Germline CDR1 and CDR2: LNHDA and SQIVND (reference sequence). The CDR3 loop is CARPPRECTGELFF. Here the CDR3 DNA reads TGTGCCCGCCCCCCCCGGGAGTGCACCGGGGAGCTGTTTTTT. Supplemented by reference TRBV19 and TRBJ2-2, the full variable domain reads DGGITQSPKYLFRKEGQNVTLSCEQNLNHDAMYWYRQDPGQGLRLIYYSQIVNDFQKGDIAEGYSVSREKKESFPLTVTSAQKNPTAFYLCARPPRECTGELFFGEGSRLTVL.

The V gene is TRBV13, the J gene TRBJ1-2; D may be TRBD1 (6 bases). Trimming pared 1 base from V and 5 bases from J, leaving 11 bases between. The length of the CDR3 is 14 residues. The germline V gene encodes CDR1 PRHDT and CDR2 FYEKMQ (reference sequence). The CDR3 coding sequence is TGTGCCAGCAGCTTAGAGGGGGATGGGTATGGCTACACCTTC. The encoded protein is CASSLEGDGYGYTF. Full variable domain (missing parts from reference TRBV13 and TRBJ1-2): AAGVIQSPRHLIKEKRETATLKCYPIPRHDTVYWYQQGPGQDPQFLISFYEKMQSDKGSIPDRFSAQQFSDYHSELNMSSLELGDSALYFCASSLEGDGYGYTFGSGTRLTVV.

The V call is TRBV7-9, the J call TRBJ2-7, with D perhaps matching TRBD2 (5 bases). Germline assignment: CDR1 SEHNR and CDR2 FQNEAQ (reference sequence). Trimming shortened V by 4 bases and J by 9 bases, and 16 bases separated the two germline ends. This CDR3 spans 13 amino acids. The CDR3 is CASSSLDWSRQYF. The CDR3 DNA reads as TGTGCCAGCAGCTCCCTGGACTGGTCCCGGCAGTACTTC. The whole variable domain, remainder taken from reference TRBV7-9 and TRBJ2-7, is DTGVSQNPRHKITKRGQNVTFRCDPISEHNRLYWYRQTLGQGPEFLTYFQNEAQLEKSRLLSDRFSAERPKGSFSTLEIQRTEQGDSAMYLCASSSLDWSRQYFGPGTRLTVT.

This clone was recorded once. V is TRBV29-1 and J is TRBJ2-5; D possibly corresponds to TRBD2 (6 bases). V was clipped by 2 bases and J by 5 bases, with 15 bases between them. The CDR3 extends over 14 amino acids. Looked up from germline, CDR1 is SQVTM and CDR2 is ANQGSEA. The CDR3 DNA follows: TGCAGCGTTGAAAAGGGTGTGGGGAGGGAGACCCAGTACTTC. This sequence encodes CSVEKGVGRETQYF.